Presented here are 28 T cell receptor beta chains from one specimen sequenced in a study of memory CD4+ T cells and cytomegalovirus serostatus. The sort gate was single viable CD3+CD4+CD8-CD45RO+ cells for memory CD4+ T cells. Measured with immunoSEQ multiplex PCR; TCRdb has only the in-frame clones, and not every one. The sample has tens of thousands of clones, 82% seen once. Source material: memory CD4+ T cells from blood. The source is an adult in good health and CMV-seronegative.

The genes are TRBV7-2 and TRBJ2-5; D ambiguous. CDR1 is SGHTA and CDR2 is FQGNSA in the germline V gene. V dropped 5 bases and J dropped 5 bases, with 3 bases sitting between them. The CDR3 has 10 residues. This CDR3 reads CASSHETQYF. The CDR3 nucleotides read TGTGCCAGCAGCCATGAGACCCAGTACTTC.

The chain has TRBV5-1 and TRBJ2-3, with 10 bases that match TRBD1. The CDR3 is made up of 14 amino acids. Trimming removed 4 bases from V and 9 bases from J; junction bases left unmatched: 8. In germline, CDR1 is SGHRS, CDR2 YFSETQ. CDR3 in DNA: TGCGCCAGCAGCCAGCGACAGGGGGCGGACACGCAGTATTTT. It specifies CASSQRQGADTQYF.

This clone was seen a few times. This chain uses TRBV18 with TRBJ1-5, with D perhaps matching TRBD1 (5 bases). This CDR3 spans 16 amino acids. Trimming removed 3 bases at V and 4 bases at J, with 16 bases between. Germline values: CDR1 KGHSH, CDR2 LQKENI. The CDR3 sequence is CASSPESGAGNQPQHF. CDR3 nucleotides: TGTGCCAGCTCACCGGAGTCCGGGGCCGGGAATCAGCCCCAGCATTTT.

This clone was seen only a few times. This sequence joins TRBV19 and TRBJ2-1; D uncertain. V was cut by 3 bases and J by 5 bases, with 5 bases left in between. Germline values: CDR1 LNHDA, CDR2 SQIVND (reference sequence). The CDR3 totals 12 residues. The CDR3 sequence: CASSMVHNEQFF. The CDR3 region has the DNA TGTGCCAGTAGTATGGTCCACAATGAGCAGTTCTTC.

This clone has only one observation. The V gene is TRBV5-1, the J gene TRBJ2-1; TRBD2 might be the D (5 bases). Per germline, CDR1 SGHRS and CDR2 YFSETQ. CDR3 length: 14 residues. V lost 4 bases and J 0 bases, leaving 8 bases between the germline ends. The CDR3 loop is CASSRGGSYNEQFF. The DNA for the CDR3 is TGCGCCAGCAGCCGCGGAGGCTCCTACAATGAGCAGTTCTTC.

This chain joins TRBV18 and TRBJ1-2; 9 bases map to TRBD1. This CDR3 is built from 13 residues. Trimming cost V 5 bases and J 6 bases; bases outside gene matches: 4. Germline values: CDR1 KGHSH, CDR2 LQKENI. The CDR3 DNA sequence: TGTGCCAGCTCAACCGGGACAGGGAATGGCTACACCTTC. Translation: CASSTGTGNGYTF.

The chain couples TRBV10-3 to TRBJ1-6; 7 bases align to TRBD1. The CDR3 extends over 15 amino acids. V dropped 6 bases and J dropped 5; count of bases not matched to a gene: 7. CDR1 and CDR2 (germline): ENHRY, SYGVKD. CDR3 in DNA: TGTGCCATCAGGGAGCCCGACAGGGATAATTCACCCCTCCACTTT. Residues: CAIREPDRDNSPLHF.

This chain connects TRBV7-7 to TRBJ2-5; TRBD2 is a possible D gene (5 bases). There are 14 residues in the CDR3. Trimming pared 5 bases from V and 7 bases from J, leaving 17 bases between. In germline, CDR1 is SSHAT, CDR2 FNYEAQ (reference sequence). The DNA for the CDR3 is TGTGCCAGCAGCCCCGCCGACCAGGCGGGGACCCAGTACTTC. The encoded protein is CASSPADQAGTQYF.

CDR3 nucleotide sequence: TGTGCCAGCAGTTTAAGGGTGTATCAGGTGGCTAGCAATCAGCCCCAGCATTTT. This translates into CASSLRVYQVASNQPQHF. The chain joins TRBV28 to TRBJ1-5; D call uncertain. Germline lookup yields CDR1 MDHEN and CDR2 SYDVKM. Trimming left V 2 bases short and J 0 bases short, with 17 bases between. CDR3 length: 18 residues.

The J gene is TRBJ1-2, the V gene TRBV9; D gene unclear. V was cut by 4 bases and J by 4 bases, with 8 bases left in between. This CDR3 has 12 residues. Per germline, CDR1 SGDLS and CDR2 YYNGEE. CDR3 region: CASSRGGYGYTF. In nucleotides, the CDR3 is TGTGCCAGCAGCCGAGGTGGCTATGGCTACACCTTC.

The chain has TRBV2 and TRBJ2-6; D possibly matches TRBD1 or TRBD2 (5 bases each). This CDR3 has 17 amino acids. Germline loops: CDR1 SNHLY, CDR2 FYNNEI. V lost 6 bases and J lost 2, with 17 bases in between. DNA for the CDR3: TGTGCCAGCAGACCCGTCAGGGACCGTACTGGGGCCAACGTCCTGACTTTC. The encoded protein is CASRPVRDRTGANVLTF.

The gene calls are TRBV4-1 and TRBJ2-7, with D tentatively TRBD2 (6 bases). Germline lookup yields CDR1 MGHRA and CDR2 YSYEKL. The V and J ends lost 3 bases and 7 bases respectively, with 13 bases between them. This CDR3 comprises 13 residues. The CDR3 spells CASSQEGEREQYF. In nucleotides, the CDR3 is TGCGCCAGCAGCCAGGAGGGAGAGCGAGAGCAGTACTTC.

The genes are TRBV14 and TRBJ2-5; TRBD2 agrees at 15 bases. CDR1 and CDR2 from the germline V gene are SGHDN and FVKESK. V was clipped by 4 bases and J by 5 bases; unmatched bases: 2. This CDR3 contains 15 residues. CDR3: CASSRGTSGRETQYF. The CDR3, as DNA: TGTGCCAGCAGCCGCGGGACTAGCGGGAGGGAGACCCAGTACTTC.

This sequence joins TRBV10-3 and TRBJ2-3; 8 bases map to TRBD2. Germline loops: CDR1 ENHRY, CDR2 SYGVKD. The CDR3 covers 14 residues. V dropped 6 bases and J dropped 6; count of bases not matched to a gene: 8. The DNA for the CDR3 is TGTGCCATCAGCGGGGGGGATGCTCTGGATACGCAGTATTTT. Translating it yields CAISGGDALDTQYF.

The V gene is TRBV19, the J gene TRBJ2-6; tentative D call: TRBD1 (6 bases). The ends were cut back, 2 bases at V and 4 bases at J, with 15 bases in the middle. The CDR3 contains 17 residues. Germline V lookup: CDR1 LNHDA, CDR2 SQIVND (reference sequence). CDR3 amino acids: CASSIFGRGSGANVLTF. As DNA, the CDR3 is TGTGCCAGTAGTATATTCGGCAGGGGTTCCGGGGCCAACGTCCTGACTTTC.

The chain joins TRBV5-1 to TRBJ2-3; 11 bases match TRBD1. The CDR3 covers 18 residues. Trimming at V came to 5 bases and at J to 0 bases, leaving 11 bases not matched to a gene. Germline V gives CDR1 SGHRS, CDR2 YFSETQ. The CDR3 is CASRSIGTGGSSTDTQYF. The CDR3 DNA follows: TGCGCCAGCAGGTCCATCGGGACAGGGGGTTCGAGCACAGATACGCAGTATTTT.

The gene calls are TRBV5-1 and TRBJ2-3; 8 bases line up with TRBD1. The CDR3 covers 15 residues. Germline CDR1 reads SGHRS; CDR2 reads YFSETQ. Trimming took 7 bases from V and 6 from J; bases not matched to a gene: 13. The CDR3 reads CASARGQGLGDTQYF. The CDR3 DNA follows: TGCGCCAGCGCCCGCGGACAGGGATTAGGGGATACGCAGTATTTT. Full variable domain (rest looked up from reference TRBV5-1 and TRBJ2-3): KAGVTQTPRYLIKTRGQQVTLSCSPISGHRSVSWYQQTPGQGLQFLFEYFSETQRNKGNFPGRFSGRQFSNSRSEMNVSTLELGDSALYLCASARGQGLGDTQYFGPGTRLTVL.

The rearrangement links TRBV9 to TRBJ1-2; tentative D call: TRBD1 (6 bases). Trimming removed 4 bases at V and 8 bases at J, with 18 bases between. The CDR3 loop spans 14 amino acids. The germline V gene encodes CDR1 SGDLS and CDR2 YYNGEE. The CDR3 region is CASSQTSGAKGYTF. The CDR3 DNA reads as TGTGCCAGCAGCCAAACCTCAGGGGCGAAGGGCTACACCTTC.

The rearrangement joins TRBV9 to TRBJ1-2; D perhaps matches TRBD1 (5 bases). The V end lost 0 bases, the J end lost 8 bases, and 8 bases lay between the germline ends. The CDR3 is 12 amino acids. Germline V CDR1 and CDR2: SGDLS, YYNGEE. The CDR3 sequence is CASSVGGAGYTF. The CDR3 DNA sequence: TGTGCCAGCAGCGTAGGAGGGGCCGGCTACACCTTC.

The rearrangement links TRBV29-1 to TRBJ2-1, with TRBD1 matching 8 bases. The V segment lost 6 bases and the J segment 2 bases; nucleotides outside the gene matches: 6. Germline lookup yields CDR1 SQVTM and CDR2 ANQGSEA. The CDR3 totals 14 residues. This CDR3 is CSVPDRGTYNEQFF. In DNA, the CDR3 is TGCAGCGTCCCAGACAGGGGTACCTACAATGAGCAGTTCTTC.

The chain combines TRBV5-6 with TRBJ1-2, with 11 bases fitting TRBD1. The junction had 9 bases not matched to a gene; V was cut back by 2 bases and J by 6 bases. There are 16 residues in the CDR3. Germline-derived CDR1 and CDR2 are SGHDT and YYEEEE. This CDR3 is CASSLPGTGGLDGYTF. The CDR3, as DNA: TGTGCCAGCAGCTTACCCGGGACAGGGGGTCTAGATGGCTACACCTTC. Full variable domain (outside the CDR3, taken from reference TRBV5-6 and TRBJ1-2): DAGVTQSPTHLIKTRGQQVTLRCSPKSGHDTVSWYQQALGQGPQFIFQYYEEEERQRGNFPDRFSGHQFPNYSSELNVNALLLGDSALYLCASSLPGTGGLDGYTFGSGTRLTVV.

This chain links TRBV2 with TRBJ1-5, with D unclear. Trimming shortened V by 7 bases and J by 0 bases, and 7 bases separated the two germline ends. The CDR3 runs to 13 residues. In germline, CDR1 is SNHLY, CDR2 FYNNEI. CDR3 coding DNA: TGTGCCAGCATGGACGGTAGCAATCAGCCCCAGCATTTT. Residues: CASMDGSNQPQHF.

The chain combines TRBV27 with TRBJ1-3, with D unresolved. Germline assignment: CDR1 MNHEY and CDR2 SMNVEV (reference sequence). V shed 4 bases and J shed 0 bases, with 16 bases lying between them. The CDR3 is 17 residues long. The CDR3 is CASSSHWVWNSGNTIYF. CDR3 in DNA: TGTGCCAGCAGTTCCCATTGGGTGTGGAACTCTGGAAACACCATATATTTT.

The CDR3 DNA reads TGTGCCAGCAGCTCCGGACAGGGCCGGAATTCACCCCTCCACTTT. Translating it yields CASSSGQGRNSPLHF. V is TRBV7-7 and J is TRBJ1-6; TRBD1 matches at 8 bases. J was trimmed by 7 bases and V by 4 bases; bases with no gene match: 6. Germline assignment: CDR1 SSHAT and CDR2 FNYEAQ (reference sequence). The CDR3 extends over 15 amino acids.

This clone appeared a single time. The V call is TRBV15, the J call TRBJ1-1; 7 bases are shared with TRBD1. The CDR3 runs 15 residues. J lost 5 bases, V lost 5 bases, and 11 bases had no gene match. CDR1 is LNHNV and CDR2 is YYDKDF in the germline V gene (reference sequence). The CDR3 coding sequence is TGTGCCACCAGCCCTGGGTCAGGGGGGCGGACTGAAGCTTTCTTT. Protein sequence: CATSPGSGGRTEAFF. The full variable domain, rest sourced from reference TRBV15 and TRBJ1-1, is DAMVIQNPRYQVTQFGKPVTLSCSQTLNHNVMYWYQQKSSQAPKLLFHYYDKDFNNEADTPDNFQSRRPNTSFCFLDIRSPGLGDTAMYLCATSPGSGGRTEAFFGQGTRLTVV.

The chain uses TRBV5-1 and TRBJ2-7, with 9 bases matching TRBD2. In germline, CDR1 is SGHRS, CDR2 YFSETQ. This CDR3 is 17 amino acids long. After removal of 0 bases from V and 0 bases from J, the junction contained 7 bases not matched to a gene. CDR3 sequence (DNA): TGCGCCAGCAGCTTGGTTGCTAGCGGGGATAACTCCTACGAGCAGTACTTC. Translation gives CASSLVASGDNSYEQYF. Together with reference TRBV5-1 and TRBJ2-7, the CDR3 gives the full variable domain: KAGVTQTPRYLIKTRGQQVTLSCSPISGHRSVSWYQQTPGQGLQFLFEYFSETQRNKGNFPGRFSGRQFSNSRSEMNVSTLELGDSALYLCASSLVASGDNSYEQYFGPGTRLTVT.

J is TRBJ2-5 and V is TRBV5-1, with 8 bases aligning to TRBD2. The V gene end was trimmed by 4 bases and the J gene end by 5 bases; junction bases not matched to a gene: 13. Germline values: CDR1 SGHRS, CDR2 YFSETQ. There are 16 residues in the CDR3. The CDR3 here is CASSPASGLADETQYF. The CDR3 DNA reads TGCGCCAGCAGCCCCGCCTCCGGACTAGCAGACGAGACCCAGTACTTC.

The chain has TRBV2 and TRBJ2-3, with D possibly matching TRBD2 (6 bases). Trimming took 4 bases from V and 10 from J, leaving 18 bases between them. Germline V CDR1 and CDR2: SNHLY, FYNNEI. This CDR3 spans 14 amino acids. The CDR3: CASSAGTPGSAQYF. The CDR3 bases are TGTGCCAGCAGTGCCGGGACTCCTGGGAGTGCGCAGTATTTT.